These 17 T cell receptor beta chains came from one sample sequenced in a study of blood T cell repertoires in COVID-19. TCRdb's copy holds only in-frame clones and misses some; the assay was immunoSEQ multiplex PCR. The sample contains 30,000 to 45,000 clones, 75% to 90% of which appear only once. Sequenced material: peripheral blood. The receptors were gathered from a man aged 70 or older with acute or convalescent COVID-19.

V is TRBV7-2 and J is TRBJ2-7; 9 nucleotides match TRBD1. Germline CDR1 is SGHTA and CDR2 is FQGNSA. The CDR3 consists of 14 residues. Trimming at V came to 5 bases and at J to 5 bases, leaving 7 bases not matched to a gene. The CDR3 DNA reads TGTGCCAGCAGCCTGGACAGGGGAAGCCACGAGCAGTACTTC. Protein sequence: CASSLDRGSHEQYF. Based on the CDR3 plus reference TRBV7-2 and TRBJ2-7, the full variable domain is GAGVSQSPSNKVTEKGKDVELRCDPISGHTALYWYRQSLGQGLEFLIYFQGNSAPDKSGLPSDRFSAERTGGSVSTLTIQRTQQEDSAVYLCASSLDRGSHEQYFGPGTRLTVT.

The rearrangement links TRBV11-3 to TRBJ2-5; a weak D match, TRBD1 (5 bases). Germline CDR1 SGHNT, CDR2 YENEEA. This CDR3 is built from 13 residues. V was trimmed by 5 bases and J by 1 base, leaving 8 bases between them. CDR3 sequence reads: CASSQDTQETQYF. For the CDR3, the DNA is TGTGCCAGCAGCCAGGACACCCAAGAGACCCAGTACTTC.

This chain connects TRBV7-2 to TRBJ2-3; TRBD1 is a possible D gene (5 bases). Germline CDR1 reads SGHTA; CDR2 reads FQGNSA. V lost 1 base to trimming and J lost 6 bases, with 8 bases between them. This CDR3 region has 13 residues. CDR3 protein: CASSLGGPDTQYF. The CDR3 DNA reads TGTGCCAGCAGCTTAGGGGGCCCGGATACGCAGTATTTT.

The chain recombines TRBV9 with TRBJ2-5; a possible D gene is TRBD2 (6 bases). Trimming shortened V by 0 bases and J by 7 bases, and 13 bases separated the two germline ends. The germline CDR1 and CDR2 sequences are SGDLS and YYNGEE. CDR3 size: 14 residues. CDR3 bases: TGTGCCAGCAGCGTAGGGGACGGGAGTGGGACCCAGTACTTC. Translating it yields CASSVGDGSGTQYF.

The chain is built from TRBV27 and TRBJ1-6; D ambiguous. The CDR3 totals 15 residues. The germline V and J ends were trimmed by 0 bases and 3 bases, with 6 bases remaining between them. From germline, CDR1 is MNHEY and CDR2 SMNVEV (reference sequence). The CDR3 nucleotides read TGTGCCAGCAGTTTATCGGCAGGCTATAATTCACCCCTCCACTTT. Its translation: CASSLSAGYNSPLHF.

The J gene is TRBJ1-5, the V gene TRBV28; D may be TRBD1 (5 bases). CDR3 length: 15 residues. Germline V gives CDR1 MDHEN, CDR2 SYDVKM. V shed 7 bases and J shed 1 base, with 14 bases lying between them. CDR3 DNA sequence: TGTGCCAGCAACGAATTAGGGGAAAGCAATCAGCCCCAGCATTTT. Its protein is CASNELGESNQPQHF.

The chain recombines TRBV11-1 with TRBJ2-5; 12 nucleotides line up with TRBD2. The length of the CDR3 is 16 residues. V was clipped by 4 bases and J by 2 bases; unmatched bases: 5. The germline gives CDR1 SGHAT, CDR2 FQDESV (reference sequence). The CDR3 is CASSSGTSGLQETQYF. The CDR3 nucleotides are TGTGCCAGCAGCTCCGGGACTAGCGGGCTTCAAGAGACCCAGTACTTC. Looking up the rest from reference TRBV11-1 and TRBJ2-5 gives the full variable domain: EAEVAQSPRYKITEKSQAVAFWCDPISGHATLYWYRQILGQGPELLVQFQDESVVDDSQLPKDRFSAERLKGVDSTLKIQPAELGDSAMYLCASSSGTSGLQETQYFGPGTRLLVL.

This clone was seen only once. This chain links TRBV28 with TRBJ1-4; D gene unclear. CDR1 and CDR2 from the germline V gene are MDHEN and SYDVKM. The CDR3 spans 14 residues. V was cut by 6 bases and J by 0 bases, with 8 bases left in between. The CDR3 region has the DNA TGTGCCAGCAGCCCAGTTGCAACTAATGAAAAACTGTTTTTT. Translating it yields CASSPVATNEKLFF.

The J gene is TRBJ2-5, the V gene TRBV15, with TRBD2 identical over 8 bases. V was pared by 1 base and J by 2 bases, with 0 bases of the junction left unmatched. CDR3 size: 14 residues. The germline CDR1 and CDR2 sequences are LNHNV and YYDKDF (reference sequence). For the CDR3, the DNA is TGTGCCACCAGCAGAGTAGCGGGGCAAGAGACCCAGTACTTC. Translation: CATSRVAGQETQYF.

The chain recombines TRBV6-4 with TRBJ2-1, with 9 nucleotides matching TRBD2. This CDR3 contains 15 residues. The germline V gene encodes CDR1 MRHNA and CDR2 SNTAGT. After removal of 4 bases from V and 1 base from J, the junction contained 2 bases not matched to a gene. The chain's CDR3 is CASSVSGSSYNEQFF. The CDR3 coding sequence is TGTGCCAGCAGTGTTAGCGGGAGTTCCTACAATGAGCAGTTCTTC.

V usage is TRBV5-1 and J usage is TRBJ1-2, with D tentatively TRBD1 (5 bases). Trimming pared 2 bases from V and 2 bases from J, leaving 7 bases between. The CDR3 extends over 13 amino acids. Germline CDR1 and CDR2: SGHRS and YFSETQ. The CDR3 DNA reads TGCGCCAGCAGCTTTGACAGCAACTATGGCTACACCTTC. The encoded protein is CASSFDSNYGYTF.

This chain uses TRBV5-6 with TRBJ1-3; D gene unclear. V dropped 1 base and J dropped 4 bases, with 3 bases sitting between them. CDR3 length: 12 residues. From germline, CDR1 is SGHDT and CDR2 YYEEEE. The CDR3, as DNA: TGTGCCAGCAGCTTGAGCGGAAACACCATATATTTT. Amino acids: CASSLSGNTIYF.

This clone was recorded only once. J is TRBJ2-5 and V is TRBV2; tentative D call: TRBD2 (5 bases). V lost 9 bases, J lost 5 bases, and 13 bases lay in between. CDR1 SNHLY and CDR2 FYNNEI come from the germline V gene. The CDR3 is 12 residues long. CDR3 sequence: CASSRVTETQYF. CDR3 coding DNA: TGTGCCAGTTCGAGGGTTACGGAGACCCAGTACTTC.

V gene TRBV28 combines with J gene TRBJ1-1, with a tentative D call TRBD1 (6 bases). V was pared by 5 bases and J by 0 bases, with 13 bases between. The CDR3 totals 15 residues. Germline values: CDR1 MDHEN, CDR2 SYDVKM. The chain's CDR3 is CASSESGVVNTEAFF. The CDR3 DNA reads TGTGCCAGCAGTGAGTCAGGGGTCGTGAACACTGAAGCTTTCTTT.

The CDR3, as DNA: TGCGCCAGCAGTGAGAGGGGACAGGGGGGCCGCTACACCTTC. This gives the protein CASSERGQGGRYTF. V and J are TRBV10-1 and TRBJ1-2; 11 bases are a match to TRBD1. CDR1 WNHNN and CDR2 SYGVQD come from the germline V gene (reference sequence). V was clipped by 2 bases and J by 9 bases; unmatched bases: 5. There are 14 residues in the CDR3.

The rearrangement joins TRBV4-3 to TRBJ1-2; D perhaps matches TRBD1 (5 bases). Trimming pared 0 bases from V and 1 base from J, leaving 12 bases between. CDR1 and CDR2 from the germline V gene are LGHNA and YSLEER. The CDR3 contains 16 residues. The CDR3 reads CASSQDQRDLNYGYTF. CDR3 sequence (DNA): TGCGCCAGCAGCCAAGATCAGCGGGACCTTAACTATGGCTACACCTTC.

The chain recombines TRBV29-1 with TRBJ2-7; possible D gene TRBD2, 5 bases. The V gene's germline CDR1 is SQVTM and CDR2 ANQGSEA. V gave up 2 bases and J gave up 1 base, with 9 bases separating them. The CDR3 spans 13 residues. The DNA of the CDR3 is TGCAGCGTTGAAATGAGGGAGTCCTACGAGCAGTACTTC. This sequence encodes CSVEMRESYEQYF.